The rows below give T cell receptor beta chains drawn from one sample of a study of cytomegalovirus exposure and HLA in healthy donors. TCRdb's copy holds only in-frame clones and misses some; the assay was immunoSEQ multiplex PCR. The profile covers 150,000 to 200,000 clones, with roughly nine tenths appearing a single time and just over 4% taken by the ten largest. The material sequenced was PBMCs. The receptor set was obtained from a young man in good health and CMV-seropositive. Each CDR3 is given with its conserved first and last residue. The order of the fields is V gene, J gene, clone size, D gene, CDR3 protein, CDR3 DNA. The D gene is left open where the match is weak. For some rows the clone size is stated as once, few or many, or as a class when expanded; others skip it.

>TRBV11-3|TRBJ1-1|NA|TRBD1
CASSLQGDMNTEAFF
TGTGCCAGCAGCTTACAGGGGGATATGAACACTGAAGCTTTCTTT
>TRBV7-6|TRBJ2-7|NA|TRBD1
CATAGTAANEQYF
TGTGCCACCGCCGGGACAGCAGCTAACGAGCAGTACTTC
>TRBV6-6|TRBJ2-1|NA|NA
CASWQDEQFF
TGTGCCAGCTGGCAGGATGAGCAGTTCTTC
>TRBV30|TRBJ1-5|NA|NA
CAWSTSTGGQPQHF
TGTGCCTGGAGTACCTCGACCGGGGGGCAGCCCCAGCATTTT
>TRBV9|TRBJ2-2|NA|TRBD2
CASSVASGLVENTGELFF
TGTGCCAGCAGCGTAGCTAGCGGATTAGTAGAGAACACCGGGGAGCTGTTTTTT
>TRBV6-1|TRBJ2-7|NA|TRBD2
CASSVGGETYEQYF
TGTGCCAGCAGTGTGGGGGGGGAGACCTACGAGCAGTACTTC
>TRBV13|TRBJ2-7|once|TRBD1
CASSRGQANYEQYF
TGTGCCAGCAGTCGCGGACAGGCGAACTACGAGCAGTACTTC
>TRBV14|TRBJ2-1|NA|TRBD2
CASSQVSGAYNEQFF
TGTGCCAGCAGCCAAGTTAGCGGGGCTTACAATGAGCAGTTCTTC
>TRBV6-6|TRBJ2-1|NA|NA
CASSYSMVGGYNEQFF
TGTGCCAGCAGTTACTCGATGGTCGGAGGGTACAATGAGCAGTTCTTC
>TRBV5-1|TRBJ2-2|NA|TRBD2
CASSRLAGETGELFF
TGCGCCAGCAGCCGACTAGCGGGAGAGACCGGGGAGCTGTTTTTT
>TRBV9|TRBJ2-1|NA|NA
CASSVDSGPNEQFF
TGTGCCAGCAGCGTAGATTCAGGCCCCAATGAGCAGTTCTTC
>TRBV7-2|TRBJ1-2|few|NA
CASSLNSGYTF
TGTGCCAGCAGCTTAAATAGTGGCTACACCTTC
>TRBV7-8|TRBJ1-2|NA|NA
CASTLDVAVYGYTF
TGTGCCAGCACCCTAGACGTTGCAGTCTATGGCTACACCTTC
>TRBV5-1|TRBJ2-1|NA|NA
CASSRTLGGTGAYNEQFF
TGCGCCAGCAGCCGAACTTTGGGTGGGACTGGCGCCTACAATGAGCAGTTCTTC
>TRBV15|TRBJ1-2|NA|NA
CATSRDKLYGYTF
TGTGCCACCAGCAGAGATAAGCTCTATGGCTACACCTTC
>TRBV20-1|TRBJ2-5|NA|NA
CSARSGTQYF
TGCAGTGCTAGATCAGGGACCCAGTACTTC
>TRBV27|TRBJ2-7|NA|TRBD1
CASSSGTATYEQYF
TGTGCCAGCAGTTCCGGGACAGCGACCTACGAGCAGTACTTC
>TRBV4-1|TRBJ2-1|NA|TRBD2
CASSQLLAGYNEQFF
TGCGCCAGCAGCCAACTCCTAGCGGGGTACAATGAGCAGTTCTTC
>TRBV5-1|TRBJ2-1|NA|TRBD2
CASSLELAGLNEQFF
TGCGCCAGCAGCTTGGAACTAGCGGGCTTAAATGAGCAGTTCTTC
>TRBV7-9|TRBJ1-1|NA|TRBD1
CASSPAFPGGGVNTEAFF
TGTGCCAGCAGCCCTGCGTTTCCAGGGGGCGGTGTGAACACTGAAGCTTTCTTT
>TRBV2|TRBJ1-1|NA|TRBD1
CASSPMPTGGGTEAFF
TGTGCCAGCAGCCCTATGCCTACAGGGGGGGGCACTGAAGCTTTCTTT
>TRBV28|TRBJ1-5|few|NA
CASTKRTDQPQHF
TGTGCCAGCACCAAACGGACAGATCAGCCCCAGCATTTT
>TRBV10-2|TRBJ1-2|NA|TRBD1
CASSGGQGAGGYTF
TGCGCCAGCAGTGGAGGACAGGGGGCTGGAGGCTACACCTTC
>TRBV4-2|TRBJ2-1|NA|TRBD2
CASSSSGSSYNEQFF
TGTGCCAGCAGCTCTAGCGGGAGTAGCTACAATGAGCAGTTCTTC